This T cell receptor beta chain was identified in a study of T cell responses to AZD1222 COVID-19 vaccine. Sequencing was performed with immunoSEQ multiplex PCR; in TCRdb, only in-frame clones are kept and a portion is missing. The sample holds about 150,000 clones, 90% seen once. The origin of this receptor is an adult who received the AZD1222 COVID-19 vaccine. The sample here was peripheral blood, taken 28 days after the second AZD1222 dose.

This CDR3 is CASSEDEGASDEQYF. In nucleotides, the CDR3 is TGTGCCAGCAGTGAAGATGAGGGGGCAAGCGACGAGCAGTACTTC. The rearrangement links TRBV6-1 to TRBJ2-7; 7 bases line up with TRBD1. Germline V gives CDR1 MNHNS, CDR2 SASEGT. CDR3 length: 15 residues. V shed 1 base, J shed 5 bases, and the junction held 8 bases outside the gene matches.